What follows describes a single T cell receptor (beta chain). A much bigger clone sits one base away, suggesting this may be a read error. A second PCR, run for about 7 to 11 cycles, used a sample-barcoded 5' primer plus a J-beta primer mix. One entry per CDR3 protein results from TCRdb running MiXCR on the 5' RACE reads. The sample lists some 790,000 distinct CDR3 sequences, about 30% occurring once. This record comes from a study of blood T cells in healthy people across ages. Germline V gene sequence: CDR1 LGHNA, CDR2 YSLEER. The CDR3 is 17 amino acids. V was pared by 3 bases and J by 5 bases, with 13 bases of the junction left unmatched.

Material: blood. The V call is TRBV4-3, the J call TRBJ2-1; TRBD2 matches at 7 bases. This TCR derives from a woman older than 75 in good health. CDR3 residues: CASSQSLGLAVNNEQFF. The CDR3 DNA follows: TGCGCCAGCAGCCAGAGCTTGGGGCTAGCGGTAAACAATGAGCAGTTCTTC.